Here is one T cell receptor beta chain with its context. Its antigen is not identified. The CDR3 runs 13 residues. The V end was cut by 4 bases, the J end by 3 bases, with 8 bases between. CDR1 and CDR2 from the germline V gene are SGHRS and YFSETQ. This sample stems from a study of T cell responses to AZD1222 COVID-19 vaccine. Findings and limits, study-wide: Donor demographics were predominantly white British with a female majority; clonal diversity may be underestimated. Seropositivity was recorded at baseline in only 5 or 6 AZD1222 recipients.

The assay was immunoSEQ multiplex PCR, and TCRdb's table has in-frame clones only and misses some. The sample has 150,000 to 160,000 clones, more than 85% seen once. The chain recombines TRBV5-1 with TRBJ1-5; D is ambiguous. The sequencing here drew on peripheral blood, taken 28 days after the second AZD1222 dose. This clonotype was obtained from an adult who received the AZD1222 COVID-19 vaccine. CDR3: CASSMAVNQPQHF. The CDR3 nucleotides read TGCGCCAGCAGCATGGCCGTCAATCAGCCCCAGCATTTT.